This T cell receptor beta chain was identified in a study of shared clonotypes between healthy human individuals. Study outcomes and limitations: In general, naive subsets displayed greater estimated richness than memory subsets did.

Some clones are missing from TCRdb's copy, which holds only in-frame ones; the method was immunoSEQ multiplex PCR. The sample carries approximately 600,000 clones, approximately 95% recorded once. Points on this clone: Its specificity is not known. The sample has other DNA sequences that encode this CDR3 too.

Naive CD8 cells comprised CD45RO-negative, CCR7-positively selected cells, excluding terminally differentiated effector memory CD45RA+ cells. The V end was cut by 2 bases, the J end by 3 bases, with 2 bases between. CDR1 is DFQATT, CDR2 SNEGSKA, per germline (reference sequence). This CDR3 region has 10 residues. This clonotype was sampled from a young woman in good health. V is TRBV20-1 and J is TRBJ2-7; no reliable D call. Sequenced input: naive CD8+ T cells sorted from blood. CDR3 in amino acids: CSARNYEQYF. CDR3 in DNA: TGCAGTGCTAGAAACTACGAGCAGTACTTC.